This T cell receptor beta chain appears in the sequencing data of a study of blood T cell repertoires in COVID-19. This clone has more than one count but fewer than ten. Method: immunoSEQ multiplex PCR; TCRdb's copy keeps in-frame clones and lacks some. Of 200,000 to 250,000 clones in the sample, approximately 78% were seen once. The V gene's germline CDR1 is SGDLS and CDR2 YYNGEE. The CDR3 sequence is 18 residues long. V was clipped by 3 bases and J by 2 bases; unmatched bases: 6. The J gene is TRBJ2-3, the V gene TRBV9; TRBD2 matches at 16 bases. Source material: peripheral blood. The receptor was isolated from a woman younger than 30 with acute or convalescent COVID-19. The CDR3 region has the DNA TGTGCCAGCAGCGAGAGGGGACTAGCGGGAGGGTTCACAGATACGCAGTATTTT. Its translation is CASSERGLAGGFTDTQYF. Full variable domain (missing parts from reference TRBV9 and TRBJ2-3): DSGVTQTPKHLITATGQRVTLRCSPRSGDLSVYWYQQSLDQGLQFLIQYYNGEERAKGNILERFSAQQFPDLHSELNLSSLELGDSALYFCASSERGLAGGFTDTQYFGPGTRLTVL.